The clone carrying this T cell receptor beta chain was detected ten times or more. What it recognizes is unknown. This record comes from a study of neurological immune-mediated disorders. Study observations and caveats: HTLV-1-associated myelopathy showed the most TCR clonal expansion; multiple sclerosis the least, below healthy controls.

TCRdb ran MiXCR on the 5' RACE reads and lists one entry per CDR3 protein. The data contain around 30,000 distinct CDR3 sequences, about 4% of them singletons. The germline V and J ends were trimmed by 5 bases and 9 bases, with 14 bases remaining between them. This CDR3 is 13 amino acids long. This TCR was sampled from a woman between 40 and 50 years old in good health. Sequenced: CD4+ T cells from blood. The V call is TRBV12-3 or TRBV12-4, the J call TRBJ1-5; D not resolved. The CDR3 sequence: CASSGRTAGPQHF. DNA of the CDR3: TGTGCCAGCAGTGGACGGACGGCGGGGCCCCAGCATTTT.